This TCR beta chain was captured in a study of blood T cell repertoires in COVID-19. Whole-study context: COVID-19 samples from acute and convalescent phases originated in the United States, Italy and Spain. The analysed material was cDNA or gDNA that came from T cells, B-cell-depleted T cells, or PBMCs.

Under the authors' procedure: Nucleated cell counts were estimated from reference gene primer amplification. This table comes from immunoSEQ multiplex PCR, and its TCRdb copy is limited to in-frame clones, with some not included. For V, J and clone size, that table is used; D and trimming come from the DNA. The sample yields about 380,000 clones, 85% seen once. Losses at the gene ends were 3 bases for V and 7 bases for J; bases not matched to a gene: 6. The V gene's germline CDR1 is SGHRS and CDR2 YFSETQ. The CDR3 extends over 14 amino acids. The chain joins TRBV5-1 to TRBJ2-4; 8 bases are a match to TRBD1. Sequencing input: peripheral blood. The sequence derives from a woman in her late teens or twenties with acute or convalescent COVID-19. The CDR3 DNA is TGCGCCAGCAGCTCAACGACAGGGGCGAACATTCAGTACTTC. Protein sequence: CASSSTTGANIQYF.